The entry below describes one T cell receptor beta chain. No antigen is known for it. The data were obtained in a study of T cell responses to AZD1222 COVID-19 vaccine. Turning to the study itself: Pooled together were second doses at about 4 or about 12 weeks.

Assay: immunoSEQ multiplex PCR; the TCRdb copy retains only in-frame clones and omits some. The sample consists of more than 100,000 clones, 87% of them appearing once. The study, taken as a whole, reports: Spike was spanned by vaccine-associated CD4 TCRs, which were dominant at 160-218 and 743-854. The donors showed a predominance of white British ancestry and of females, with possible underestimation of clonal diversity.

This CDR3 comprises 15 residues. Trimming removed 4 bases from V and 5 bases from J; junction bases left unmatched: 11. The germline gives CDR1 SGHRS, CDR2 YFSETQ. The TCR comes from an adult in good health. Material: peripheral blood, obtained on day 0 of AZD1222 vaccination. This rearrangement joins TRBV5-1 to TRBJ2-5; TRBD1 agrees at 7 bases. CDR3 in DNA: TGCGCCAGCAGCCCGACGCCAATGACAGGGGAGACCCAGTACTTC. Its translation is CASSPTPMTGETQYF.